This TCR beta chain comes out of a study of blood T cell repertoires in COVID-19. Original handling: By means of reference gene primer amplification, nucleated cell counts were estimated. TCRdb's copy holds only in-frame clones and misses some; the assay was immunoSEQ multiplex PCR. For V, J and clone size, that table is used; D and trimming come from the DNA. Of about 250,000 clones in the sample, approximately 91% were seen once. CDR1 is MGHRA and CDR2 is YSYEKL in the germline V gene. The J segment lost 1 base and the V segment lost 5 bases, leaving 7 bases of the junction unmatched. The CDR3 spans 15 residues.

This chain connects TRBV4-1 to TRBJ2-7, with TRBD2 identical over 8 bases. Input material: peripheral blood. The receptor comes from a man aged 25 to 40 with COVID-19, enrolled during active disease. CDR3 amino acids: CASSLLAEGSYEQYF. The CDR3 nucleotides read TGCGCCAGCAGCTTACTAGCGGAGGGGTCCTACGAGCAGTACTTC.